The 27 T cell receptor beta chains listed next were all sequenced from one sample in a study of blood T cell repertoires in COVID-19. Sequenced by immunoSEQ multiplex PCR; TCRdb stores in-frame clones only, minus some. The sample lists fewer than 300,000 clones; 70% to 90% were seen once. Sequencing was carried out using PBMCs or T cells enriched from blood (not recorded which). These receptors originate from a man younger than 35 who had recovered from COVID-19.

The chain joins TRBV29-1 to TRBJ1-1; D perhaps matches TRBD1 (6 bases). The V gene lost 5 bases and the J gene lost 4 bases, with 14 bases spanning the gap. CDR3 length: 13 amino acids. Germline V gene lookup returns CDR1 SQVTM and CDR2 ANQGSEA. CDR3 loop: CSVSGRGATEAFF. CDR3 sequence (DNA): TGCAGCGTTTCAGGGCGGGGGGCCACTGAAGCTTTCTTT.

This sequence joins TRBV4-1 and TRBJ1-2; the D gene is possibly TRBD1 (6 bases). The CDR3 covers 14 residues. V lost 1 base, J lost 4 bases, and 10 bases lay in between. Germline CDR1 MGHRA, CDR2 YSYEKL. DNA for the CDR3: TGCGCCAGCAGCCAAGGGCGGGGGGCCTATGGCTACACCTTC. Translated, it gives CASSQGRGAYGYTF.

The genes are TRBV14 and TRBJ1-5, with a tentative D call TRBD1 (5 bases). The CDR3 spans 13 residues. Germline-derived CDR1 and CDR2 are SGHDN and FVKESK. V was trimmed by 4 bases and J by 7 bases, leaving 11 bases between them. In DNA, the CDR3 is TGTGCCAGCAGCCTCTCCGGGGGGCAGCCCCAGCATTTT. Encoded protein: CASSLSGGQPQHF.

CDR3 DNA: TGTGCCAGCTCGTCGGAGGGTTTGAACACTGAAGCTTTCTTT. This encodes CASSSEGLNTEAFF. V gene TRBV18 combines with J gene TRBJ1-1, with D hard to call. Between the trimmed V and J ends, which lost 6 bases and 0 bases, there was a span of 11 bases. Per the germline V gene, CDR1 is KGHSH and CDR2 is LQKENI. The CDR3 loop spans 14 amino acids. The complete variable domain, with remaining parts taken from reference TRBV18 and TRBJ1-1, reads NAGVMQNPRHLVRRRGQEARLRCSPMKGHSHVYWYRQLPEEGLKFMVYLQKENIIDESGMPKERFSAEFPKEGPSILRIQQVVRGDSAAYFCASSSEGLNTEAFFGQGTRLTVV.

The gene calls are TRBV12-5 and TRBJ1-5; TRBD1 matches at 8 bases. The V gene's germline CDR1 is LGHNT and CDR2 FRNRAP. The length of the CDR3 is 16 residues. After removal of 4 bases from V and 5 bases from J, the junction contained 10 bases not matched to a gene. Here the CDR3 reads CASGSPMTGDDQPQHF. CDR3 in DNA: TGTGCTAGTGGTTCCCCCATGACAGGGGATGATCAGCCCCAGCATTTT.

This chain connects TRBV25-1 to TRBJ1-2; the D gene is possibly TRBD1 (6 bases). Germline CDR1 is MGHDK and CDR2 is SYGVNS. Trimming took off 8 bases at V and 6 bases at J, with 19 bases between the two ends. This CDR3 has 14 amino acids. In DNA, the CDR3 is TGTGCCAGCGGCCCCCGGGACAACTTTAATGGCTACACCTTC. Protein product: CASGPRDNFNGYTF.

This chain connects TRBV15 to TRBJ1-6, with 8 positions matching TRBD1. Unmatched junction bases numbered 3, after V lost 4 bases and J lost 7 bases. CDR3 size: 14 residues. In germline, CDR1 is LNHNV, CDR2 YYDKDF (reference sequence). CDR3 loop: CATSMRQGNSPLHF. CDR3 in DNA: TGTGCCACCAGCATGAGACAGGGGAATTCACCCCTCCACTTT. The full variable domain, completed using reference TRBV15 and TRBJ1-6, is DAMVIQNPRYQVTQFGKPVTLSCSQTLNHNVMYWYQQKSSQAPKLLFHYYDKDFNNEADTPDNFQSRRPNTSFCFLDIRSPGLGDTAMYLCATSMRQGNSPLHFGNGTRLTVT.

This clone has just a few counts. Relative to the germline gene, one junction end is altered; a read error may explain this. The rearrangement uses TRBV7-7 and TRBJ2-5; the match to TRBD2 covers 11 bases. The CDR3 is made up of 16 amino acids. Per the germline V gene, CDR1 is SSHAT and CDR2 is FNYEAQ (reference sequence). CDR3 nucleotide sequence: TGTGCTAGCAGCTTAGGACGACTAGCGGGAAAAGAGACCCAGTACTTC. Protein: CASSLGRLAGKETQYF.

The CDR3 sequence is CASSEPPGGVFGVYNSPLHF. CDR3 coding DNA: TGCGCCAGCAGTGAACCGCCCGGGGGAGTATTTGGGGTTTATAATTCACCCCTCCACTTT. The genes are TRBV10-2 and TRBJ1-6; D may be TRBD1 (5 bases). The V gene's germline CDR1 is WSHSY and CDR2 SAAADI. Trimming pared 3 bases from V and 4 bases from J, leaving 25 bases between. The CDR3 is 20 residues long.

In this sample, this clone turned up a few times. The genes are TRBV5-6 and TRBJ1-3; D is unresolved. Trimming shortened V by 4 bases and J by 0 bases, and 17 bases separated the two germline ends. The CDR3 totals 17 residues. Germline CDR1 reads SGHDT; CDR2 reads YYEEEE. The CDR3 sequence: CASSEPPGEVSGNTIYF. For the CDR3, the DNA is TGTGCCAGCAGCGAACCCCCGGGTGAAGTCTCTGGAAACACCATATATTTT.

The sample holds one count of this clone. The chain couples TRBV7-2 to TRBJ1-5; no definite D call. The CDR3 sequence is 13 residues long. Trimming left V 1 base short and J 12 bases short, with 13 bases between. CDR1 is SGHTA, CDR2 FQGNSA, per germline. Here the CDR3 DNA reads TGTGCCAGCAGCTTAGGACCCACGCCGGGCCAGCATTTT. Its translation: CASSLGPTPGQHF.

The rearrangement links TRBV7-2 to TRBJ2-3; 11 bases match TRBD2. Trimming at V came to 1 base and at J to 2 bases, leaving 2 bases not matched to a gene. Germline CDR1 and CDR2: SGHTA and FQGNSA. There are 16 residues in the CDR3. This chain's CDR3 is CASSLVSGGATDTQYF. CDR3 nucleotide sequence: TGTGCCAGCAGCTTAGTTAGCGGGGGGGCCACAGATACGCAGTATTTT.

This chain connects TRBV3-1 (or the pseudogene TRBV3-2) to TRBJ2-2; D possibly corresponds to TRBD2 (5 bases). The CDR3 is 15 amino acids. The germline CDR1 and CDR2 sequences are LGHDT and YNNKEL (reference sequence). V lost 0 bases to trimming and J lost 7 bases, with 12 bases between them. This CDR3 reads CASSQDLASGGELFF. Written as DNA, the CDR3 is TGTGCCAGCAGCCAAGATTTGGCAAGCGGCGGGGAGCTGTTTTTT.

This rearrangement joins TRBV7-9 to TRBJ2-7, with 10 nucleotides matching TRBD2. The junction had 12 bases not matched to a gene; V was cut back by 8 bases and J by 5 bases. The length of the CDR3 is 15 residues. Per the germline V gene, CDR1 is SEHNR and CDR2 is FQNEAQ (reference sequence). CDR3 sequence: CASRDKREGHNEQYF. The DNA of the CDR3 is TGTGCCAGCCGCGACAAGCGGGAGGGCCACAACGAGCAGTACTTC.

Regarding this clone: Distinct nucleotide sequences in the sample also encode this CDR3. The chain combines TRBV18 with TRBJ2-7, with 8 bases identical to TRBD1. The J segment lost 1 base and the V segment lost 6 bases, leaving 11 bases of the junction unmatched. In germline, CDR1 is KGHSH, CDR2 LQKENI. This CDR3 is built from 16 residues. This CDR3 reads CASSPSTGQASYEQYF. The CDR3 DNA reads as TGTGCCAGCTCGCCATCAACGGGACAGGCATCCTACGAGCAGTACTTC. The whole variable domain, remainder taken from reference TRBV18 and TRBJ2-7, is NAGVMQNPRHLVRRRGQEARLRCSPMKGHSHVYWYRQLPEEGLKFMVYLQKENIIDESGMPKERFSAEFPKEGPSILRIQQVVRGDSAAYFCASSPSTGQASYEQYFGPGTRLTVT.

This chain joins TRBV15 and TRBJ2-5, with 8 nucleotides matching TRBD2. CDR1 is LNHNV and CDR2 is YYDKDF in the germline V gene (reference sequence). This CDR3 is 17 amino acids long. Unmatched junction bases numbered 11, after V lost 0 bases and J lost 5 bases. Here the CDR3 DNA reads TGTGCCACCAGCAGAGAAAGGAAGCGGGAGCGAGAGGAGACCCAGTACTTC. This translates into CATSRERKREREETQYF.

The chain carries TRBV28 and TRBJ1-2; 11 positions match TRBD1. Trimming at V came to 4 bases and at J to 3 bases, leaving 10 bases not matched to a gene. Germline loops: CDR1 MDHEN, CDR2 SYDVKM. The CDR3 is 17 amino acids. The CDR3 loop reads CASSSGQGASSDYGYTF. Written as DNA, the CDR3 is TGTGCCAGCAGTTCCGGACAGGGGGCCTCGTCAGACTATGGCTACACCTTC.

J is TRBJ1-5 and V is TRBV7-8; 10 nucleotides line up with TRBD1. The CDR3 totals 16 residues. The V and J ends lost 3 bases and 4 bases, in that order; junction bases with no gene match: 6. CDR1 is SGHVS, CDR2 FQNEAQ, per germline. CDR3: CASSFLSGQGNQPQHF. CDR3 DNA: TGTGCCAGCAGCTTTTTATCGGGACAGGGGAATCAGCCCCAGCATTTT.

The chain uses TRBV10-1 and TRBJ1-6, with 10 positions matching TRBD1. The CDR3 consists of 17 residues. CDR1 is WNHNN and CDR2 is SYGVQD in the germline V gene (reference sequence). J was trimmed by 10 bases and V by 4 bases; bases with no gene match: 13. The CDR3 protein is CASSVTPGTGEGSPLHF. CDR3 coding DNA: TGCGCCAGCAGTGTTACCCCCGGGACAGGGGAGGGATCACCCCTCCACTTT.

This chain's CDR3 is CSADIGTQYF. The CDR3 DNA reads TGCAGTGCCGACATTGGGACCCAGTACTTC. This chain links TRBV20-1 with TRBJ2-5; D not certain. V was pared by 6 bases and J by 7 bases, with 9 bases between. Germline CDR1 is DFQATT and CDR2 is SNEGSKA (reference sequence). The CDR3 contains 10 residues.

V gene TRBV28 combines with J gene TRBJ1-5; D gene uncertain. The V and J ends lost 6 bases and 1 base respectively, with 13 bases between them. Germline V gene lookup returns CDR1 MDHEN and CDR2 SYDVKM. The CDR3 extends over 15 amino acids. The CDR3 loop is CASSRGGISNQPQHF. CDR3 DNA sequence: TGTGCCAGCAGCCGAGGAGGGATAAGCAATCAGCCCCAGCATTTT.

The CDR3: CASSEGKLGADPSSTDTQYF. CDR3 DNA: TGTGCCAGCAGTGAGGGTAAGCTTGGTGCCGACCCTTCTAGCACAGATACGCAGTATTTT. The V gene is TRBV28, the J gene TRBJ2-3; TRBD2 might be the D (5 bases). The CDR3 spans 20 residues. V shed 5 bases and J shed 0 bases, with 27 bases lying between them. The germline V gene encodes CDR1 MDHEN and CDR2 SYDVKM.

The V and J genes are TRBV5-1 and TRBJ1-6; possible D gene TRBD1, 5 bases. Looked up from germline, CDR1 is SGHRS and CDR2 is YFSETQ. V was cut by 2 bases and J by 6 bases, with 9 bases left in between. This CDR3 has 14 residues. This CDR3 reads CASSLRQPNSPLHF. The DNA of the CDR3 is TGCGCCAGCAGCTTAAGACAGCCTAATTCACCCCTCCACTTT.

The chain is built from TRBV27 and TRBJ2-7; 11 bases are a match to TRBD2. The junction had 7 bases not matched to a gene; V was cut back by 0 bases and J by 3 bases. Germline V CDR1 and CDR2: MNHEY, SMNVEV (reference sequence). The CDR3 sequence is 17 residues long. CDR3: CASSLSGLADGFYEQYF. As DNA, the CDR3 is TGTGCCAGCAGTTTATCGGGACTAGCGGATGGTTTCTACGAGCAGTACTTC.

The chain joins TRBV7-2 to TRBJ2-5; D perhaps matches TRBD1 (5 bases). Germline assignment: CDR1 SGHTA and CDR2 FQGNSA. V gave up 1 base and J gave up 2 bases, with 14 bases separating them. This CDR3 has 16 residues. Here the CDR3 DNA reads TGTGCCAGCAGCTTAGTGATTTTCGGACAACAAGAGACCCAGTACTTC. Translation gives CASSLVIFGQQETQYF.

V usage is TRBV19 and J usage is TRBJ2-1; 10 bases align to TRBD2. J gave up 4 bases and V 7 bases, and 7 bases lay outside the gene matches. This CDR3 is built from 15 residues. CDR1 and CDR2 (germline): LNHDA, SQIVND (reference sequence). CDR3 sequence reads: CASNPASGGYNEQFF. The CDR3 nucleotides are TGTGCCAGTAACCCCGCTAGCGGGGGTTACAATGAGCAGTTCTTC.

This chain uses TRBV30 with TRBJ2-1; 11 bases map to TRBD2. The V and J ends lost 5 bases and 2 bases, in that order; junction bases with no gene match: 2. CDR1 and CDR2 from the germline V gene are GTSNPN and SVGIG (reference sequence). This CDR3 has 14 residues. This chain's CDR3 is CAWLAGGTYNEQFF. The CDR3 DNA reads as TGTGCCTGGCTAGCGGGAGGTACCTACAATGAGCAGTTCTTC.